The source of this T cell receptor (beta chain) is a study of T cell repertoires in cytomegalovirus infection. Study background: A matching HLA type, together with CMV infection, was signaled by public TCR beta signatures.

Via MiXCR, TCRdb re-called the reads, giving one row per CDR3 protein. The table lists 150,000 to 200,000 distinct CDR3 sequences, more than 9% of them singletons. The CDR3 has 16 amino acids. The ends lost 0 bases at V and 1 base at J; junction bases unmatched: 2. Germline V CDR1 and CDR2: SGHDT, YYEEEE. This clonotype was found many times. This receptor was obtained from a human donor in good health (CMV status not recorded). Some clones in this sample may be carry-over from other donors' samples. J is TRBJ2-1 and V is TRBV5-6, with 9 nucleotides matching TRBD1. The sample was PBMCs. The CDR3 sequence is CASSLGDRASYNEQFF. Here the CDR3 DNA reads TGTGCCAGCAGCTTGGGGGACAGGGCTTCCTACAATGAGCAGTTCTTC. The entire variable domain, with the rest obtained from reference TRBV5-6 and TRBJ2-1, is as follows: DAGVTQSPTHLIKTRGQQVTLRCSPKSGHDTVSWYQQALGQGPQFIFQYYEEEERQRGNFPDRFSGHQFPNYSSELNVNALLLGDSALYLCASSLGDRASYNEQFFGPGTRLTVL.